Following are 19 T cell receptor beta chains from one sample sequenced in a study of cytotoxic CD8 clonotypes in ibrutinib-treated CLL. Profiling relied on immunoSEQ multiplex PCR, and the TCRdb table lists in-frame clones only, not all of them. The profile shows around 140,000 clones, approximately 77% of them singletons. The sample was PBMCs, taken after 12 months of ibrutinib treatment. Receptor source: a human donor with chronic lymphocytic leukemia.

The V gene is TRBV7-8, the J gene TRBJ1-4; D uncertain. V was clipped by 2 bases and J by 5 bases, with 6 bases between them. Looked up from germline, CDR1 is SGHVS and CDR2 is FQNEAQ. This CDR3 region has 13 residues. This CDR3 reads CASSLILNEKLFF. The CDR3, as DNA: TGTGCCAGCAGCTTAATTCTAAATGAAAAACTGTTTTTT.

There are a few counts of this clone. The chain combines TRBV6-5 with TRBJ1-5; D is unresolved. Germline V lookup: CDR1 MNHEY, CDR2 SVGAGI. The CDR3 sequence is 15 residues long. V was cut by 6 bases and J by 0 bases, with 12 bases left in between. Here the CDR3 reads CASSRTGNSNQPQHF. CDR3 bases: TGTGCCAGCAGCCGGACGGGTAATAGCAATCAGCCCCAGCATTTT.

This clone was seen more than once but under ten times. This sequence joins TRBV4-2 and TRBJ1-1; D might be TRBD1 (5 bases). This CDR3 has 16 amino acids. Germline V gene data show CDR1 as LGHNA and CDR2 as YNFKEQ. V was trimmed by 0 bases and J by 2 bases, leaving 13 bases between them. CDR3 sequence reads: CASSQDSQTVNTEAFF. The CDR3 DNA reads as TGTGCCAGCAGCCAAGATTCTCAGACAGTCAACACTGAAGCTTTCTTT.

This clone was recorded once. The rearrangement joins TRBV5-1 to TRBJ2-5; a possible D gene is TRBD2 (6 bases). This CDR3 comprises 15 residues. V gave up 1 base and J gave up 5 bases, with 15 bases separating them. Germline lookup yields CDR1 SGHRS and CDR2 YFSETQ. The CDR3: CASSLSGLTRETQYF. The CDR3 nucleotides read TGCGCCAGCAGCTTGTCGGGACTGACTCGGGAGACCCAGTACTTC.

The gene calls are TRBV29-1 and TRBJ2-7; 8 bases line up with TRBD1. The ends lost 7 bases at V and 5 bases at J; junction bases unmatched: 10. Germline values: CDR1 SQVTM, CDR2 ANQGSEA. The CDR3 runs 13 residues. CDR3 sequence (DNA): TGCAGCGCGGCGGGGACAGGCCATCACGAGCAGTACTTC. The encoded protein is CSAAGTGHHEQYF.

The chain couples TRBV7-9 to TRBJ2-1, with TRBD2 matching 8 bases. CDR3 length: 15 residues. Germline values: CDR1 SEHNR, CDR2 FQNEAQ (reference sequence). V lost 5 bases, J lost 8 bases, and 11 bases stayed unmatched. The CDR3 DNA reads TGTGCCAGCAGCCTCAGCGGGAGCTCTTCGGATGAGCAGTTCTTC. Translating it yields CASSLSGSSSDEQFF.

The rearrangement uses TRBV19 and TRBJ1-5, with 9 bases lining up with TRBD1. Germline V gene sequence: CDR1 LNHDA, CDR2 SQIVND (reference sequence). V lost 7 bases, J lost 2 bases, and 15 bases stayed unmatched. CDR3 length: 18 amino acids. The CDR3 protein is CASTPPGTGTEGNQPQHF. The CDR3 nucleotides read TGTGCCAGTACCCCACCCGGGACAGGGACCGAGGGCAATCAGCCCCAGCATTTT.

The CDR3 protein is CASSTRGGLSGDTQYF. DNA of the CDR3: TGCGCCAGCAGCACTCGAGGTGGACTAAGCGGGGATACGCAGTATTTT. The chain joins TRBV5-1 to TRBJ2-3; a weak D match, TRBD2 (6 bases). Germline CDR1 is SGHRS and CDR2 is YFSETQ. The CDR3 has 16 amino acids. Trimming took 4 bases from V and 6 from J, leaving 21 bases between them. The full variable domain, rest sourced from reference TRBV5-1 and TRBJ2-3, is KAGVTQTPRYLIKTRGQQVTLSCSPISGHRSVSWYQQTPGQGLQFLFEYFSETQRNKGNFPGRFSGRQFSNSRSEMNVSTLELGDSALYLCASSTRGGLSGDTQYFGPGTRLTVL.

This chain links TRBV9 with TRBJ2-7, with 9 bases fitting TRBD2. CDR3 size: 15 residues. The V gene's germline CDR1 is SGDLS and CDR2 YYNGEE. V gave up 2 bases and J gave up 2 bases; unmatched junction bases: 5. CDR3 sequence (DNA): TGTGCCAGCAGCGTGGCAACTAGCGGGCCCTACGAGCAGTACTTC. This sequence encodes CASSVATSGPYEQYF.

This clone has more than one count but fewer than ten. The J gene is TRBJ1-5, the V gene TRBV5-8; TRBD1 matches at 7 bases. V trimming: 0 bases; J trimming: 4 bases; junction bases outside the gene matches: 7. CDR3 size: 16 residues. Germline lookup yields CDR1 SGHTS and CDR2 YDEGEE. The CDR3: CASSLEGRGSNQPQHF. Here the CDR3 DNA reads TGTGCCAGCAGCTTGGAAGGCAGGGGGTCTAATCAGCCCCAGCATTTT.

V and J are TRBV28 and TRBJ2-7; 9 nucleotides line up with TRBD1. The CDR3 totals 18 residues. After removal of 3 bases from V and 2 bases from J, the junction contained 14 bases not matched to a gene. Germline V gene sequence: CDR1 MDHEN, CDR2 SYDVKM. CDR3 region: CASSFGRARTGVPYEQYF. CDR3 nucleotides: TGTGCCAGCAGTTTCGGTCGGGCTAGGACAGGGGTGCCCTACGAGCAGTACTTC.

The chain joins TRBV9 to TRBJ2-7; D assignment may be TRBD1 or TRBD2 (5 bases each). V was shortened by 0 bases and J by 2 bases, with 15 bases between the two germline ends. This CDR3 is 16 amino acids long. The germline V gene has CDR1 SGDLS and CDR2 YYNGEE. DNA for the CDR3: TGTGCCAGCAGCGTAGCCCCTGGGGGACCCACCTACGAGCAGTACTTC. It specifies CASSVAPGGPTYEQYF.

This chain connects TRBV7-9 to TRBJ2-3; D is ambiguous. Germline V gives CDR1 SEHNR, CDR2 FQNEAQ (reference sequence). Trimming cost V 1 base and J 4 bases, with 12 bases left between them. This CDR3 spans 15 amino acids. The CDR3 DNA follows: TGTGCCAGCAGCTTAGGGGTTGCCGTGGCAGATACGCAGTATTTT. This translates into CASSLGVAVADTQYF. The whole variable domain, filled in from reference TRBV7-9 and TRBJ2-3, reads DTGVSQNPRHKITKRGQNVTFRCDPISEHNRLYWYRQTLGQGPEFLTYFQNEAQLEKSRLLSDRFSAERPKGSFSTLEIQRTEQGDSAMYLCASSLGVAVADTQYFGPGTRLTVL.

This clone was observed a handful of times. V is TRBV5-1 and J is TRBJ1-2; 9 nucleotides agree with TRBD1. V was clipped by 0 bases and J by 8 bases; unmatched bases: 5. CDR3 length: 14 amino acids. The V gene's germline CDR1 is SGHRS and CDR2 YFSETQ. The CDR3 reads CASSLGDRDQGYTF. CDR3 sequence (DNA): TGCGCCAGCAGCTTGGGGGACAGGGATCAGGGCTACACCTTC.

The chain employs TRBV25-1 and TRBJ1-2; D may be TRBD1 (5 bases). The length of the CDR3 is 13 residues. CDR1 and CDR2 (germline): MGHDK, SYGVNS. V shed 4 bases and J shed 4 bases, with 10 bases lying between them. The DNA of the CDR3 is TGTGCCAGCAGTGTTCAGACAGCCTATGGCTACACCTTC. Translation gives CASSVQTAYGYTF.

The chain combines TRBV4-2 with TRBJ1-1; no clear D gene. The CDR3 contains 14 residues. The germline V gene has CDR1 LGHNA and CDR2 YNFKEQ. V gave up 4 bases and J gave up 4 bases, with 13 bases separating them. CDR3 in DNA: TGTGCCAGCAGCCCCCCGGAGAGAATCACTGAAGCTTTCTTT. Residues: CASSPPERITEAFF.

The J gene is TRBJ2-1, the V gene TRBV28; D is undetermined. V was cut by 2 bases and J by 2 bases, with 10 bases left in between. The CDR3 has 15 residues. Germline values: CDR1 MDHEN, CDR2 SYDVKM. The CDR3: CASSLSPRTYNEQFF. The DNA of the CDR3 is TGTGCCAGCAGTTTAAGTCCGAGAACCTACAATGAGCAGTTCTTC. The entire variable domain, with the rest obtained from reference TRBV28 and TRBJ2-1, is as follows: DVKVTQSSRYLVKRTGEKVFLECVQDMDHENMFWYRQDPGLGLRLIYFSYDVKMKEKGDIPEGYSVSREKKERFSLILESASTNQTSMYLCASSLSPRTYNEQFFGPGTRLTVL.

DNA for the CDR3: TGTGCCAGCAGCTGGGACAGGGGAAATGAAAAACTGTTTTTT. Amino acids: CASSWDRGNEKLFF. This chain joins TRBV5-6 and TRBJ1-4; 10 positions agree with TRBD1. The J segment lost 5 bases and the V segment lost 3 bases, leaving 1 base of the junction unmatched. The V gene's germline CDR1 is SGHDT and CDR2 YYEEEE. This CDR3 spans 14 amino acids.

The V gene is TRBV6-5, the J gene TRBJ2-7; tentatively, D is TRBD2 (6 bases). Looked up from germline, CDR1 is MNHEY and CDR2 is SVGAGI. This CDR3 is 16 amino acids long. V was cut by 0 bases and J by 3 bases, with 15 bases left in between. DNA of the CDR3: TGTGCCAGCAGTTACTCGAGATCTGCGGGGAGCTACGAGCAGTACTTC. The encoded protein is CASSYSRSAGSYEQYF.